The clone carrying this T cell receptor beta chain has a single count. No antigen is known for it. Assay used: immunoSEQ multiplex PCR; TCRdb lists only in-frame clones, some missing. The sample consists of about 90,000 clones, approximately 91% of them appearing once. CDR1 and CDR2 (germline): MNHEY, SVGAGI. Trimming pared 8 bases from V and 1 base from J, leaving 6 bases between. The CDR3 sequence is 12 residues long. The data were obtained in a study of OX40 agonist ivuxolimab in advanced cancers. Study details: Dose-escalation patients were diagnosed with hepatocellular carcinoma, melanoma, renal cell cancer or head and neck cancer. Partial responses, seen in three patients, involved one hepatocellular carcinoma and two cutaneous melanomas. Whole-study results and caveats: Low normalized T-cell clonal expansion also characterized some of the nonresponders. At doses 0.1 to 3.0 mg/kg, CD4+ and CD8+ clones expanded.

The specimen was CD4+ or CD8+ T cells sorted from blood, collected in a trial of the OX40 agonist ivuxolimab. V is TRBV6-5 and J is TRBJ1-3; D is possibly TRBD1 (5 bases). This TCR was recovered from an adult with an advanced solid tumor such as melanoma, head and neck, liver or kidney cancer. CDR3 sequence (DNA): TGTGCCAGCTGGGGGTCTGGAAACACCATATATTTT. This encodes CASWGSGNTIYF.